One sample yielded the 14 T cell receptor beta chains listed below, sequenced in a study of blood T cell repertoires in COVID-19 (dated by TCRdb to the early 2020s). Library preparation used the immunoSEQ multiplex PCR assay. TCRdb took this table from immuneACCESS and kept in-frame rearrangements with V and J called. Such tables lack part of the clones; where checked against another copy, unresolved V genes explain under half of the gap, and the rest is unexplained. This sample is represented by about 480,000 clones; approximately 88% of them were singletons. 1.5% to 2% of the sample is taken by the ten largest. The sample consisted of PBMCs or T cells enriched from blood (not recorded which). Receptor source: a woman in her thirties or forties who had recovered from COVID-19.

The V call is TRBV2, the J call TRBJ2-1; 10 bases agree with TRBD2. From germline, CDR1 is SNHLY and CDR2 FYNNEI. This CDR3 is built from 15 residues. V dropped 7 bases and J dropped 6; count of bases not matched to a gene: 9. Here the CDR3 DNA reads TGTGCCAGCAAGCAACTAGCGGGGTTTGTCAATGAGCAGTTCTTC. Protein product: CASKQLAGFVNEQFF.

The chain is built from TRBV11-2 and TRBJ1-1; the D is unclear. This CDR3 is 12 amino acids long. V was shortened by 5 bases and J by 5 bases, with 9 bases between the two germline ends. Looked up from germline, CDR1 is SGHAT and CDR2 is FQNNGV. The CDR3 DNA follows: TGTGCCAGCAGCCCCGGGGTAACTGAAGCTTTCTTT. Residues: CASSPGVTEAFF.

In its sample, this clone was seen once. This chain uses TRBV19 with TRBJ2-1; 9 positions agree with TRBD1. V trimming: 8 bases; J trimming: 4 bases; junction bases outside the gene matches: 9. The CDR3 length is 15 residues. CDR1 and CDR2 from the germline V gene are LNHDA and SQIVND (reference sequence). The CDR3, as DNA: TGTGCCAGTGCCCGGCCGGGACAGGGATACAATGAGCAGTTCTTC. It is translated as CASARPGQGYNEQFF.

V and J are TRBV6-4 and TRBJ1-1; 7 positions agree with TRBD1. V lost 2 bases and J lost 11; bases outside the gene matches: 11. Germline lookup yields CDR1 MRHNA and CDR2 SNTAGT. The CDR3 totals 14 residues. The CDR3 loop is CASSDTRTGREAFF. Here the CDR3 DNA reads TGTGCCAGCAGTGACACACGGACAGGTCGAGAGGCTTTCTTT.

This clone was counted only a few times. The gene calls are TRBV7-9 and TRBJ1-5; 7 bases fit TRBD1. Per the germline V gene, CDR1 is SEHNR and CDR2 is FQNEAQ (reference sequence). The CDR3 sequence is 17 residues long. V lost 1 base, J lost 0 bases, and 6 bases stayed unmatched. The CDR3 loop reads CASSLEGGANSNQPQHF. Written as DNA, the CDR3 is TGTGCCAGCAGCTTAGAAGGGGGCGCGAATAGCAATCAGCCCCAGCATTTT.

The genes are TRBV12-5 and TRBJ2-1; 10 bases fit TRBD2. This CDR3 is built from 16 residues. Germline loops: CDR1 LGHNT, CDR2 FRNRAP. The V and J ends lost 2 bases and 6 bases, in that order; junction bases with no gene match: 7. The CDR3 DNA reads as TGTGCTAGTGGTTTGTACAGCGGGAGGGCCGTCAATGAGCAGTTCTTC. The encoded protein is CASGLYSGRAVNEQFF.

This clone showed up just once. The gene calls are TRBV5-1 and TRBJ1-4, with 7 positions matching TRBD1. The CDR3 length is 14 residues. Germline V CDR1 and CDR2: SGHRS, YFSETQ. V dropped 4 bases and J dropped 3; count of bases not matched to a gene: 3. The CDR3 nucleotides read TGCGCCAGCAGCCTGGACAGGCCTAATGAAAAACTGTTTTTT. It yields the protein CASSLDRPNEKLFF.

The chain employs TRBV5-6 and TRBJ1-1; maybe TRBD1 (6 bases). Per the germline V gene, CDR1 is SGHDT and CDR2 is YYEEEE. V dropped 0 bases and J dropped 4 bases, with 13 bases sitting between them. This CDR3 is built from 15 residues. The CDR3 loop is CASSLAGRGVTEAFF. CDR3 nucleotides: TGTGCCAGCAGCTTGGCGGGGAGGGGGGTCACTGAAGCTTTCTTT.

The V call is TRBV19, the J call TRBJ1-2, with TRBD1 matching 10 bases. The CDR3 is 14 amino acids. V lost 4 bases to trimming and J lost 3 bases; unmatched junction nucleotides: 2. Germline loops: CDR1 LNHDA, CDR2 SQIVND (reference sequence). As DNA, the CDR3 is TGTGCCAGTAGTAGGACAGGGGGAGACTATGGCTACACCTTC. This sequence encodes CASSRTGGDYGYTF.

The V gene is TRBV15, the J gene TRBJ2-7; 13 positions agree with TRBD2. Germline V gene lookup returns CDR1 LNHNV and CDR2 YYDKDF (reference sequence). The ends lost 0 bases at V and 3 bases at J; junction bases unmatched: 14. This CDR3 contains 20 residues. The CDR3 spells CATSREAALAGGKSDYEQYF. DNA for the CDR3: TGTGCCACCAGCAGAGAAGCCGCACTAGCGGGAGGGAAATCGGACTACGAGCAGTACTTC.

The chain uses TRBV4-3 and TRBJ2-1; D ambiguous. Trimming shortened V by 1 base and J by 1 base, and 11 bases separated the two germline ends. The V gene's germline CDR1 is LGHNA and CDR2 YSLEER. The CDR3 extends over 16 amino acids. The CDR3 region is CASSQGISASYNEQFF. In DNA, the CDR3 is TGCGCCAGCAGCCAAGGAATTTCAGCGTCCTACAATGAGCAGTTCTTC.

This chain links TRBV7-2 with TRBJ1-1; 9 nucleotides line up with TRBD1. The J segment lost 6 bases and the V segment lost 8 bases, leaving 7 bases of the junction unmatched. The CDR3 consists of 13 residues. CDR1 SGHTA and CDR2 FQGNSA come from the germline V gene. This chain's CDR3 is CASGHRGLPEAFF. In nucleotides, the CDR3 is TGTGCCAGCGGGCACAGGGGGCTGCCTGAAGCTTTCTTT.

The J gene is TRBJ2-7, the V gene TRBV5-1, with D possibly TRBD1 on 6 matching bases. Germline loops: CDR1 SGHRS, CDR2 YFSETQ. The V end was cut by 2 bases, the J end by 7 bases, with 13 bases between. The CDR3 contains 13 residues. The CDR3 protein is CASSFGTSEEQYF. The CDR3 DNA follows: TGCGCCAGCAGCTTCGGGACATCTGAAGAGCAGTACTTC.

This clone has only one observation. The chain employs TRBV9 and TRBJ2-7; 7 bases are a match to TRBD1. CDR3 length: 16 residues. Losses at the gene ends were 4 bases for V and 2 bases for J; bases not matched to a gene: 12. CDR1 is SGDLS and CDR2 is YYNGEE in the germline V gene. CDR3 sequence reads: CASSPQTGRLPYEQYF. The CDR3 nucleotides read TGTGCCAGCAGCCCCCAGACAGGGAGACTACCCTACGAGCAGTACTTC.